These T cell receptor beta chains were read from a single sample in a study of post-analysis software for immune sequencing data. Each CDR3 protein is one row after TCRdb ran MiXCR on the PCR reads. The sample consists of roughly 670,000 distinct CDR3 sequences, roughly three fifths of them appearing once. The sequenced material came from blood. The origin of the receptors is a girl aged 2 to 10 with multiple sclerosis. The conserved cysteine and the conserved F or W are not part of the CDR3 here. Size values are once, few and many counts, or a class for expanded clones, and some rows have none.

J,size,V,CDR3
TRBJ2-5,.,TRBV7-3,ASNDQETQY
TRBJ2-1,.,TRBV12-3/TRBV12-4,ASSLWTAGNNEQF
TRBJ1-6,.,TRBV7-2,ASGQANSPLH
TRBJ1-2,few,TRBV27,ACSSGGFNYGYT
TRBJ2-3,few,TRBV28,ASKLAGAIDTQY
TRBJ2-1,once,TRBV7-2,ASSPRPEQF
TRBJ2-3,.,TRBV28,ASRNRDRVFDTQY
TRBJ2-3,.,TRBV20-1,SALTGTTSTDTQY
TRBJ1-1,few,TRBV5-5,ASSSARATTEAF
TRBJ1-1,.,TRBV5-4,ASNHSGGFTEAF
.,.,TRBV12-3/TRBV12-4,ASSLRTGVSYEQY
TRBJ1-2,few,TRBV7-2,ASSAKQGRDGYT
TRBJ2-1,.,TRBV3-1,ASSQVASYNEQF
TRBJ2-5,.,TRBV3-1,ASSLPAAPETQY
TRBJ2-3,.,TRBV20-1,SARSQLALSTDTQY
TRBJ2-3,.,TRBV24-1,ATEGAGTDTQY
.,.,TRBV7-7,ASSFYRGKTQY
TRBJ2-7,.,TRBV9,ASSPTSGDYEQY
TRBJ2-5,.,TRBV10-3,AISDGGAQETQY
TRBJ2-3,.,TRBV6-2/TRBV6-3,ASRPRGRTDTQY
TRBJ2-1,.,TRBV7-2,ASSPAGQVYNEQF
TRBJ2-1,once,TRBV7-3,ASSASGTGTDEQF
TRBJ1-1,once,TRBV12-3/TRBV12-4,ASNPTAMNTEAF
TRBJ2-4,.,TRBV6-5,ASSRTGVYIQY
TRBJ2-4,.,TRBV20-1,SPRTGGKLGIQY
.,few,TRBV29-1,SVAAGDVRYEQY
TRBJ2-3,.,TRBV10-3,AISDPKATQVTDTQY
TRBJ2-7,.,TRBV11-2,ASSLGPQGYEQY
TRBJ1-5,.,TRBV15,ATSRDRRQTTNQPQH
TRBJ2-3,.,TRBV30,AWRPVLWPNTQY
TRBJ2-3,few,TRBV10-2,ASSESTRATPQDTQY
TRBJ1-1,.,TRBV14,ASSQVGRTEAF
TRBJ1-2,.,TRBV4-1,ASSQAPMRSANYGYT
TRBJ1-5,few,TRBV15,AASRGGTGHQPQH
TRBJ1-2,.,TRBV4-3,ASSQDRGGSGGYT
TRBJ2-1,few,TRBV28,ASSSLADPYNEQF
TRBJ1-1,.,TRBV5-1,ASSLAAGSPNTEAF
TRBJ2-5,few,TRBV15,ATSRDGTGGETQY
TRBJ2-1,few,TRBV9,ASSVEGVGLAEREYNEQF
TRBJ1-2,few,TRBV7-9,ASSSDGSYYGYT
TRBJ1-2,few,TRBV4-1,ASSQDSTGVFGGYT